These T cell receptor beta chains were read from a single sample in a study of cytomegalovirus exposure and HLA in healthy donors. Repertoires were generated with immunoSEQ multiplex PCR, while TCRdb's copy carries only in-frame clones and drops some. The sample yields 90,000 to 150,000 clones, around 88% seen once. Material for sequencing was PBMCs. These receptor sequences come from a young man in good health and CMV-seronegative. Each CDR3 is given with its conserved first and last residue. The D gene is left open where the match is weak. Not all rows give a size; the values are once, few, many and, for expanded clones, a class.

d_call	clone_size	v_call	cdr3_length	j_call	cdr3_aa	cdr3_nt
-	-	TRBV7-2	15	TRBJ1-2	CASSPGGEVNYGYTF	TGTGCCAGCAGCCCCGGGGGGGAGGTTAACTATGGCTACACCTTC
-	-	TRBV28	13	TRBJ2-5	CASSLTRQETQYF	TGTGCCAGCAGTTTAACGAGACAAGAGACCCAGTACTTC
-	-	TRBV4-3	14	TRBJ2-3	CASSQTTSPDTQYF	TGCGCCAGCAGCCAAACGACTAGTCCAGATACGCAGTATTTT
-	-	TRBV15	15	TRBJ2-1	CATSRGHASYNEQFF	TGTGCCACCAGCAGAGGACACGCGTCCTACAATGAGCAGTTCTTC
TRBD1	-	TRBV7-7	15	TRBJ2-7	CASSSGQGEAYEQYF	TGTGCCAGCAGCTCGGGACAGGGGGAAGCCTACGAGCAGTACTTC
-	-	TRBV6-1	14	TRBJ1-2	CASSRAAPEGGYTF	TGTGCCAGCAGTAGAGCAGCCCCGGAGGGAGGCTACACCTTC
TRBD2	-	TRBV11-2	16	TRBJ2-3	CASSLYRLAGEDTQYF	TGTGCCAGCAGCTTATATAGACTAGCGGGGGAAGATACGCAGTATTTT
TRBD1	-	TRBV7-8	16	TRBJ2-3	CASSFPRTGDRDTQYF	TGTGCCAGCAGCTTTCCGCGGACAGGGGATAGGGATACGCAGTATTTT
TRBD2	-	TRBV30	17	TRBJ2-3	CAWSVWGSGGAQDTQYF	TGTGCCTGGAGTGTATGGGGTAGCGGGGGGGCCCAAGATACGCAGTATTTT
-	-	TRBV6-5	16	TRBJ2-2	CASSYLRRLNTGELFF	TGTGCCAGCAGTTACTTGAGGCGGCTGAACACCGGGGAGCTGTTTTTT
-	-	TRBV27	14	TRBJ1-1	CASSSFLYDTEAFF	TGTGCCAGCAGCTCCTTTTTGTATGACACTGAAGCTTTCTTT
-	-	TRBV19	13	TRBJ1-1	CATNANRKTEAFF	TGTGCCACCAACGCCAACAGGAAAACCGAAGCTTTCTTT
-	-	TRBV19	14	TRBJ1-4	CASSTRPPGQKLFF	TGTGCCAGTAGTACGAGGCCCCCAGGGCAAAAACTGTTTTTT
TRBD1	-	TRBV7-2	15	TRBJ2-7	CASSRTKDRVWEQYF	TGTGCCAGCAGCCGCACAAAGGACAGGGTTTGGGAGCAGTACTTC
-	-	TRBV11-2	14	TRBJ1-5	CASSLEGNLEPQHF	TGTGCCAGCAGCTTAGAGGGCAATCTGGAGCCCCAGCATTTT
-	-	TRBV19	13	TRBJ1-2	CASGALGSYGYTF	TGTGCCAGTGGAGCGTTGGGGAGCTATGGCTACACCTTC
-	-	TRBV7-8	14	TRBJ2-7	CASSYGTWAYEQYF	TGTGCCAGCAGCTATGGGACATGGGCCTACGAGCAGTACTTC
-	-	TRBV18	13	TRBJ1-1	CASSPTENTEAFF	TGTGCCAGCTCACCCACTGAGAACACTGAAGCTTTCTTT
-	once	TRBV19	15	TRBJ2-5	CASRRVGISQETQYF	TGTGCCAGTAGAAGGGTCGGGATATCCCAAGAGACCCAGTACTTC
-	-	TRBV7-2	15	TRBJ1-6	CASSLAQGSSSPLHF	TGTGCCAGCAGCTTAGCGCAGGGGAGCTCTTCACCCCTCCACTTT
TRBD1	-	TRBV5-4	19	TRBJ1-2	CASSLRTGTSMRDFKGYTF	TGTGCCAGCAGCCTGAGGACAGGCACTTCCATGCGTGATTTTAAAGGCTACACCTTC
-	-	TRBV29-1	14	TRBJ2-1	CSVNTLPSYNEQFF	TGCAGCGTCAATACCCTACCCTCCTACAATGAGCAGTTCTTC
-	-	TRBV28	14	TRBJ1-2	CASRQRGLVYGYTF	TGTGCCAGCAGACAGAGAGGACTCGTCTATGGCTACACCTTC
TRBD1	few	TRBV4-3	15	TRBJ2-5	CASSQDRGRGGTQYF	TGCGCCAGCAGCCAGGACAGGGGGCGGGGGGGGACCCAGTACTTC
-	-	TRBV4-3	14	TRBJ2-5	CASSQDLITGTQYF	TGCGCCAGCAGCCAAGATCTGATAACAGGGACCCAGTACTTC
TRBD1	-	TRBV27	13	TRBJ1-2	CASSSGGFYGYTF	TGTGCCAGCAGTTCAGGGGGCTTCTATGGCTACACCTTC
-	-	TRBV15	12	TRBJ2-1	CATSTLRYEQFF	TGTGCCACCAGCACCCTCCGGTATGAGCAGTTCTTC
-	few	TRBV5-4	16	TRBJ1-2	CASSLSRGNPLYGYTF	TGTGCCAGCAGCTTGTCCCGGGGTAATCCCCTCTATGGCTACACCTTC
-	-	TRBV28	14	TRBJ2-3	CASSLDRRIDTQYF	TGTGCCAGCAGTTTAGATCGGCGGATCGATACGCAGTATTTT
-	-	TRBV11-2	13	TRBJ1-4	CASSLSSNEKLFF	TGTGCCAGCAGCTTATCGTCTAATGAAAAACTGTTTTTT
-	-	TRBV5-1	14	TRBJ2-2	CASSPTGRTGELFF	TGCGCCAGCAGCCCTACGGGTCGAACCGGGGAGCTGTTTTTT
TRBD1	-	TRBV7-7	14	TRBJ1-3	CASSVGQGGDTIYF	TGTGCCAGCAGCGTGGGACAGGGGGGGGACACCATATATTTT
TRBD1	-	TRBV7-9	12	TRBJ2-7	CASSLGQTEQYF	TGTGCCAGCAGCCTGGGACAGACCGAGCAGTACTTC
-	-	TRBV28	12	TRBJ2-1	CASSLQSGIQFF	TGTGCCAGCAGTTTACAGTCCGGGATTCAGTTCTTC
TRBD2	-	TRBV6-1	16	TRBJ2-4	CASSGASGLAGGIQYF	TGTGCCAGCAGTGGGGCCTCGGGACTAGCGGGAGGCATTCAGTACTTC
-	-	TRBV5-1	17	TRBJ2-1	CASSFGTQAKTDNEQFF	TGCGCCAGCAGCTTTGGGACACAGGCTAAAACGGACAATGAGCAGTTCTTC
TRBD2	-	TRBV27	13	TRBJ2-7	CASSPRLASEQYF	TGTGCCAGCAGTCCCAGACTAGCGAGCGAGCAGTACTTC
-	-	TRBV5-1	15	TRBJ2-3	CASSLEAGWTDTQYF	TGCGCCAGCAGCTTGGAGGCAGGTTGGACAGATACGCAGTATTTT
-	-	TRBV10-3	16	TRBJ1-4	CAISESKDTVNEKLFF	TGTGCCATCAGTGAGTCGAAGGACACCGTTAATGAAAAACTGTTTTTT
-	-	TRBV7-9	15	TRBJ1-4	CASSSFTGTNEKLFF	TGTGCCAGCAGCTCATTCACAGGGACTAATGAAAAACTGTTTTTT
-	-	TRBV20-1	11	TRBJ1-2	CSARISVGYTF	TGCAGTGCTAGGATATCAGTCGGCTACACCTTC
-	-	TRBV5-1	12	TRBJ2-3	CASSPAGYTQYF	TGCGCCAGCAGCCCCGCAGGGTATACGCAGTATTTT
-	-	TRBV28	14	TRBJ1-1	CASTRGLMGTEAFF	TGTGCCAGCACCCGGGGGTTAATGGGCACTGAAGCTTTCTTT
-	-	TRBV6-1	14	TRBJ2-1	CASQGTLSYNEQFF	TGTGCCTCGCAGGGGACACTCTCATACAATGAGCAGTTCTTC
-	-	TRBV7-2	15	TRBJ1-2	CASSSPGVRYYGYTF	TGTGCCAGCAGCTCTCCGGGGGTCAGGTACTATGGCTACACCTTC
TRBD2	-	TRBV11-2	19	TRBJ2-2	CASSLWSSGDLTNTGELFF	TGTGCCAGCAGCTTGTGGTCTAGCGGGGACCTAACGAACACCGGGGAGCTGTTTTTT
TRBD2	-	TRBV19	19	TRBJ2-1	CASSTPKRRLADLYNEQFF	TGTGCCAGTAGTACCCCTAAGAGAAGACTAGCGGATCTTTACAATGAGCAGTTCTTC
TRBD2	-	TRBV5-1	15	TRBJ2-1	CASALAGVSYNEQFF	TGCGCCAGTGCCCTAGCGGGAGTCTCCTACAATGAGCAGTTCTTC
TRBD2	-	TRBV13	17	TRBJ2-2	CASSSRAAGGGTGELFF	TGTGCCAGCAGCTCTCGAGCCGCGGGAGGGGGCACCGGGGAGCTGTTTTTT
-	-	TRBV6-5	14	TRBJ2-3	CASSYGQFIDTQYF	TGTGCCAGCAGTTACGGGCAGTTCATAGATACGCAGTATTTT
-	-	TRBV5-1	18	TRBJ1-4	CASSLSGRIRDVNEKLFF	TGCGCCAGCAGCTTGTCCGGCAGGATCCGCGATGTTAATGAAAAACTGTTTTTT
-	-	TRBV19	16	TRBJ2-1	CASSAQHRSSYNEQFF	TGTGCCAGTAGCGCTCAACACAGGAGCTCCTACAATGAGCAGTTCTTC